The following is a T cell receptor beta chain sequence with its context. The antigen is not known. Reverse transcription of all isolated RNA meant that expressed TCRB transcripts were sequenced. Profiling relied on immunoSEQ multiplex PCR, and the TCRdb table lists in-frame clones only, not all of them. The sample has 200,000 to 250,000 clones, about 14% seen once. In total, each donor contributed a single heparinised blood draw that averaged about 100 mL. Markers CD45RO/CCR7/CD25/CD127/CD95/CD27 served to sort CD4+ naive, central memory, regulatory and stem cell-like memory cells. The germline V gene encodes CDR1 SNHLY and CDR2 FYNNEI. V gave up 2 bases and J gave up 14 bases, with 12 bases separating them. This CDR3 contains 11 residues. This sample stems from a study of beta chain features in type 1 diabetes. The overall study: Patient and healthy donor groups were alike in age, gender and cell yields. Broader study findings: Moderately but significantly shorter TCRB CDR3s were found in Type 1 diabetes patients in all four CD4+ subsets.

This rearrangement joins TRBV2 to TRBJ1-2, with D possibly matching TRBD1 (6 bases). The sequenced material came from naive CD4+ T cells from blood. This clonotype originated in a man aged 30 to 45 with type 1 diabetes. The CDR3 protein is CASSEIDRTTF. In nucleotides, the CDR3 is TGTGCCAGCAGTGAAATCGACAGGACGACCTTC.